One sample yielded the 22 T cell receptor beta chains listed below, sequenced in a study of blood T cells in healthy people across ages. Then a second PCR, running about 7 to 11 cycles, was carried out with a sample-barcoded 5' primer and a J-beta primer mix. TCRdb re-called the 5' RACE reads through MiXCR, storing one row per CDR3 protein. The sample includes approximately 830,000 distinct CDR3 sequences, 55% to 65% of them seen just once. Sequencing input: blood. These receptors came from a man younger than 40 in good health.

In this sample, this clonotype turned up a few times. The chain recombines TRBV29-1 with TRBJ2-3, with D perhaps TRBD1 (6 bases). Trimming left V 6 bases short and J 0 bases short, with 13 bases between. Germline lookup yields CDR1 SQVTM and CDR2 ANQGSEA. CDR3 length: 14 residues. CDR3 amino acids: CSVTGDSSTDTQYF. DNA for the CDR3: TGCAGCGTGACAGGCGATAGTAGCACAGATACGCAGTATTTT.

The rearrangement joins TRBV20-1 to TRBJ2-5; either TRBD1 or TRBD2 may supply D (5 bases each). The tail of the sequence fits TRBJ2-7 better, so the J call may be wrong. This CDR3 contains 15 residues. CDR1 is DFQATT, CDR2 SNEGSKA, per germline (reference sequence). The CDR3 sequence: CSARRGQVLGDEQYF. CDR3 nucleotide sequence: TGCAGTGCCCGAAGGGGTCAGGTCCTCGGGGACGAGCAGTACTTC.

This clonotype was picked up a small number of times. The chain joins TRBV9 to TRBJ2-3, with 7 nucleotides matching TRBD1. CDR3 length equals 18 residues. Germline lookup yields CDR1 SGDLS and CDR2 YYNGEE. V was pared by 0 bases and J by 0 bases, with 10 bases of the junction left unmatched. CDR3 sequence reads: CASSVDTGDLYSTDTQYF. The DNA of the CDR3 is TGTGCCAGCAGCGTAGATACAGGGGACCTTTATAGCACAGATACGCAGTATTTT.

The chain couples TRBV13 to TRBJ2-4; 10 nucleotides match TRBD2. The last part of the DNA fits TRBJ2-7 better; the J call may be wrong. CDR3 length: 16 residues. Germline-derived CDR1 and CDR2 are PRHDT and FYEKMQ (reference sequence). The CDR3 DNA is TGTGCCAGCAGCCGTAAATTACTAGCGGGGAACGACGAGCAGTACTTC. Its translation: CASSRKLLAGNDEQYF.

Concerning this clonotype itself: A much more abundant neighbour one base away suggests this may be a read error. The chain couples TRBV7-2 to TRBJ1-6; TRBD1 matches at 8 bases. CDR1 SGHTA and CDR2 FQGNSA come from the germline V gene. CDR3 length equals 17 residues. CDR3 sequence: CVSSLAQGARRRSPLHF. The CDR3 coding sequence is TGTGTCAGCAGCTTAGCCCAGGGGGCGCGAAGGAGATCACCCCTCCACTTT.

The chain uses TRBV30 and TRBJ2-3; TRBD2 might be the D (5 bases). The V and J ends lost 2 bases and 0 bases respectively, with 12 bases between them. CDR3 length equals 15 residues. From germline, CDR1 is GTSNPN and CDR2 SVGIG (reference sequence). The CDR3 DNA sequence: TGTGCCTGGAGTAGGTCCGCGGGTAGCACAGATACGCAGTATTTT. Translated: CAWSRSAGSTDTQYF.

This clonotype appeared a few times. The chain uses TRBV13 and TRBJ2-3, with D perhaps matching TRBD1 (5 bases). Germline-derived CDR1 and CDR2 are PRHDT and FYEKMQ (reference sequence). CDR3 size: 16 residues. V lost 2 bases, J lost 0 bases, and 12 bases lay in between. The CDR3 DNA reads TGTGCCAGCAGCTTATGGGGCCCACCGAGCACAGATACGCAGTATTTT. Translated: CASSLWGPPSTDTQYF.

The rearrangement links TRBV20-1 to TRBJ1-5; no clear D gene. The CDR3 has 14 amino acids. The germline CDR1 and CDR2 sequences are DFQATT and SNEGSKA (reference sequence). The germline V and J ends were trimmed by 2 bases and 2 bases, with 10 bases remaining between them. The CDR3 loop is CSARNPLGNQPQHF. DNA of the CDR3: TGCAGTGCTAGAAACCCCCTGGGCAATCAGCCCCAGCATTTT.

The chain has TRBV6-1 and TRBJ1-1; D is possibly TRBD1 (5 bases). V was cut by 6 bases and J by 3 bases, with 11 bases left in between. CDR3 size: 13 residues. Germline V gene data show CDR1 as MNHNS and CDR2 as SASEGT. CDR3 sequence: CASRLRGYTEAFF. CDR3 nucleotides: TGTGCCAGCAGACTGAGGGGTTACACTGAAGCTTTCTTT.

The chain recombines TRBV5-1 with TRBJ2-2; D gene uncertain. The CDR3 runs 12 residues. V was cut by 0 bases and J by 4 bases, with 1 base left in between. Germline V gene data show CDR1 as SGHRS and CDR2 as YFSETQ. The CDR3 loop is CASSLATGELFF. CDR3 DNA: TGCGCCAGCAGCTTGGCCACCGGGGAGCTGTTTTTT.

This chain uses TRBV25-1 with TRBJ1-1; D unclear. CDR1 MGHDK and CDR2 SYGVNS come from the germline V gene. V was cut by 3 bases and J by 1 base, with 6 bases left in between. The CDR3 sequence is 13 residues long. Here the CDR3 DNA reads TGTGCCAGCAGTGACTGGCCGAACACTGAAGCTTTCTTT. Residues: CASSDWPNTEAFF.

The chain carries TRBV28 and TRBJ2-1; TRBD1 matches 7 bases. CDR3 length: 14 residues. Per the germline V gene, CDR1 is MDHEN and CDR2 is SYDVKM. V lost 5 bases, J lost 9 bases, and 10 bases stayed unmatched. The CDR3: CASSLDQGVGEQFF. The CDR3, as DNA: TGTGCCAGCAGTCTAGATCAGGGGGTGGGTGAGCAGTTCTTC.

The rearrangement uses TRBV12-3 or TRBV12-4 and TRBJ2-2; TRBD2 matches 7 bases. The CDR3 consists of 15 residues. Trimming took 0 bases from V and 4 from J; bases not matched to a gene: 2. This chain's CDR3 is CASSLAGGGTGELFF. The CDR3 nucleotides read TGTGCCAGCAGTTTAGCGGGGGGGGGCACCGGGGAGCTGTTTTTT.

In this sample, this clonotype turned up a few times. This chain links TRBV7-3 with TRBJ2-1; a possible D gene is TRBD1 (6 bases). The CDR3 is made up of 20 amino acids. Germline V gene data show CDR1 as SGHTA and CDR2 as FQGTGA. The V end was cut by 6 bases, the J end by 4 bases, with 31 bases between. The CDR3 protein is CASRPRRVDRLHPPYNEQFF. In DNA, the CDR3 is TGTGCCAGCAGACCCCGGCGAGTTGACAGGCTTCATCCTCCTTACAATGAGCAGTTCTTC.

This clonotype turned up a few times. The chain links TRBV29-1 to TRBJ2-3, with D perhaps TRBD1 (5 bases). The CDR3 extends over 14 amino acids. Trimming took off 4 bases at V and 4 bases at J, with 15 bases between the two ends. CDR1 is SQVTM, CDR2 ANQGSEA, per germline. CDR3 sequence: CSVASAGIPDTQYF. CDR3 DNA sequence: TGCAGCGTTGCATCGGCAGGGATCCCAGATACGCAGTATTTT.

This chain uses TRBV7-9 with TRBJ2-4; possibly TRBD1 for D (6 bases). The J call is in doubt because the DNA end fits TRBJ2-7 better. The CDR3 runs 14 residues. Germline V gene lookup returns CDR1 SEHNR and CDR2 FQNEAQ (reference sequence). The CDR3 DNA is TGTGCCAGCAGCTTAGTAGGGGGAAACTACGAGCAGTACTTC. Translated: CASSLVGGNYEQYF.

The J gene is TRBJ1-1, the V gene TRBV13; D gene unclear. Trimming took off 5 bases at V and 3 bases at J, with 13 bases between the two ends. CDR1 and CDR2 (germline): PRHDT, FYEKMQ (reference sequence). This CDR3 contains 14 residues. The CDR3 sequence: CASSADKGYTEAFF. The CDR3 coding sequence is TGTGCCAGCAGCGCCGACAAAGGGTACACTGAAGCTTTCTTT.

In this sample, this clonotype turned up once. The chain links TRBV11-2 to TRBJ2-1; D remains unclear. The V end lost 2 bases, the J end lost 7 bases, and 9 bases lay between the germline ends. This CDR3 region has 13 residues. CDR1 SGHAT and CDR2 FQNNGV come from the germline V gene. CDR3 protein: CASSLIPLNEQFF. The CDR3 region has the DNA TGTGCCAGCAGCTTAATTCCCCTTAATGAGCAGTTCTTC.

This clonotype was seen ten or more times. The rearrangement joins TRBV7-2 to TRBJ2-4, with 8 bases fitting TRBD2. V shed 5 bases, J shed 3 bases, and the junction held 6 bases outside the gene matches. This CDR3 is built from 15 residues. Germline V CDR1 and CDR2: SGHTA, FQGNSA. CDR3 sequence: CASSTGTSDKNIQYF. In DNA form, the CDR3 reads TGTGCCAGCAGCACAGGGACTAGTGACAAAAACATTCAGTACTTC.

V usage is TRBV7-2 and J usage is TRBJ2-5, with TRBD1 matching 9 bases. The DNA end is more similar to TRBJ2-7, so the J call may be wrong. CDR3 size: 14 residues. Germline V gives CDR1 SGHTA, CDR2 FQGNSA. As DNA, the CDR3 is TGTGCCAGCAGCCAGGGACAGGGCAGAAACGAGCAGTACTTC. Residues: CASSQGQGRNEQYF.

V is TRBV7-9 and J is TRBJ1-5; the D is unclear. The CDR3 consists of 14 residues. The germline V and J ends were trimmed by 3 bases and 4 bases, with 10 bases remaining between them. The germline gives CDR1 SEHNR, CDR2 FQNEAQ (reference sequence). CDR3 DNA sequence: TGTGCCAGCAGCTTTGAGGGTTGGAATCAGCCCCAGCATTTT. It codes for CASSFEGWNQPQHF.

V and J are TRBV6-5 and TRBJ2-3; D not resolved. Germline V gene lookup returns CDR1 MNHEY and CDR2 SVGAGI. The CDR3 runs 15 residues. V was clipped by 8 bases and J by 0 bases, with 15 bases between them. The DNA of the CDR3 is TGTGCCAGCCGCACCGAGACGACTAGCACAGATACGCAGTATTTT. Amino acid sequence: CASRTETTSTDTQYF.